These 30 T cell receptor beta chains were sequenced from one sample in a study of T-cell reconstitution after alpha-beta-depleted transplantation in children. Unique molecular identifiers tagged the TCRbeta library. TCRdb re-called the PCR reads with MiXCR, one entry per CDR3 protein. The sample shows approximately 190,000 distinct CDR3 sequences, 5% to 7.5% of them seen only once. This material consisted of PBMCs, taken before TCRalphabeta/CD19-depleted stem cell transplant. All receptors derive from a girl under two years old with combined immunodeficiency, due to receive a stem cell transplant.

The gene calls are TRBV7-3 and TRBJ2-3; TRBD1 aligns across 7 bases. With V trimmed by 7 bases and J by 1 base, 5 bases remained unmatched. This CDR3 comprises 14 residues. Germline CDR1 and CDR2: SGHTA and FQGTGA. The CDR3 DNA is TGTGCCAGCACCCCTGGACAGGGCACAGATACGCAGTATTTT. Translated, it gives CASTPGQGTDTQYF.

The sample holds many counts of this clonotype. The chain couples TRBV29-1 to TRBJ2-7; weak D call: TRBD1 (6 bases). This CDR3 contains 16 residues. Germline loops: CDR1 SQVTM, CDR2 ANQGSEA. Trimming took off 4 bases at V and 1 base at J, with 20 bases between the two ends. This CDR3 is CSVVVGAGIGSYEQYF. As DNA, the CDR3 is TGCAGCGTTGTAGTGGGGGCAGGGATTGGTTCCTACGAGCAGTACTTC.

This clonotype occurred many times. This chain joins TRBV4-1 and TRBJ2-1, with no clear D. CDR1 MGHRA and CDR2 YSYEKL come from the germline V gene. The CDR3 has 16 residues. Trimming pared 3 bases from V and 0 bases from J, leaving 12 bases between. CDR3 protein: CASSHLSPSSYNEQFF. The DNA for the CDR3 is TGCGCCAGCAGCCACCTGAGTCCCAGCTCCTACAATGAGCAGTTCTTC.

This clonotype has ten or more counts. The J gene is TRBJ2-7, the V gene TRBV7-3; no clear D gene. Trimming stripped 3 bases from V and 7 bases from J, with 13 bases between. Germline V CDR1 and CDR2: SGHTA, FQGTGA. This CDR3 has 13 amino acids. As DNA, the CDR3 is TGTGCCAGCAGCTTGAATGGAGTGGGAGAGCAGTACTTC. This encodes CASSLNGVGEQYF.

This clonotype occurred once. The chain employs TRBV3-1 and TRBJ2-5, with 9 bases that match TRBD1. Germline V lookup: CDR1 LGHDT, CDR2 YNNKEL (reference sequence). V lost 5 bases and J lost 2; bases outside the gene matches: 12. The CDR3 has 17 residues. The CDR3: CASSKDRGFLHQETQYF. The CDR3 DNA reads as TGTGCCAGCAGCAAGGACAGGGGCTTCCTCCATCAAGAGACCCAGTACTTC.

This clonotype was detected many times. V usage is TRBV7-2 and J usage is TRBJ2-1; 13 bases agree with TRBD2. This CDR3 spans 15 amino acids. From germline, CDR1 is SGHTA and CDR2 FQGNSA. Trimming took 5 bases from V and 8 from J; bases not matched to a gene: 6. This CDR3 is CASSVTSGGADEQFF. As DNA, the CDR3 is TGTGCCAGCAGCGTCACTAGCGGGGGGGCCGATGAGCAGTTCTTC.

This clonotype was recorded at least ten times. The CDR3 DNA reads as TGTGCCAGCAGCCAATTGCAGGCTGCCACCCACTCCTACAATGAGCAGTTCTTC. The encoded protein is CASSQLQAATHSYNEQFF. The chain links TRBV3-1 to TRBJ2-1; D gene ambiguous. The ends were cut back, 2 bases at V and 0 bases at J, with 17 bases in the middle. This CDR3 has 18 amino acids. Germline lookup yields CDR1 LGHDT and CDR2 YNNKEL (reference sequence).

This clonotype has at least ten counts. V and J are TRBV3-1 and TRBJ1-1; D unclear. Trimming removed 0 bases at V and 6 bases at J, with 11 bases between. This CDR3 comprises 14 residues. Germline values: CDR1 LGHDT, CDR2 YNNKEL (reference sequence). CDR3 bases: TGTGCCAGCAGCCAAGACTTGAGCGGTGCTGAAGCTTTCTTT. Translating it yields CASSQDLSGAEAFF.

This clonotype occurred many times. The chain uses TRBV29-1 and TRBJ2-7; possible D gene TRBD2, 7 bases. The CDR3 loop spans 15 amino acids. V gave up 7 bases and J gave up 5 bases, with 24 bases separating them. The germline CDR1 and CDR2 sequences are SQVTM and ANQGSEA. The CDR3 nucleotides are TGCAGCGCTGTGGGGAGGGGAGCAGGGGTCGACGAGCAGTACTTC. It is translated as CSAVGRGAGVDEQYF.

In its sample, this clonotype was seen many times. J is TRBJ2-3 and V is TRBV28; D might be TRBD1 or TRBD2, each matching 5 bases. V gave up 2 bases and J gave up 1 base, with 7 bases separating them. Germline lookup yields CDR1 MDHEN and CDR2 SYDVKM. CDR3 length: 14 amino acids. The CDR3 protein is CASSLRDGTDTQYF. CDR3 DNA sequence: TGTGCCAGCAGTTTACGGGACGGCACAGATACGCAGTATTTT.

This clonotype was observed many times. J is TRBJ2-1 and V is TRBV7-3; a possible D gene is TRBD2 (6 bases). Trimming cost V 5 bases and J 3 bases, with 20 bases left between them. CDR3 size: 17 residues. The V gene's germline CDR1 is SGHTA and CDR2 FQGTGA. The CDR3 DNA sequence: TGTGCCAGCAGCCCCGAGGTCACCTGGCGGGACTACAATGAGCAGTTCTTC. Translated: CASSPEVTWRDYNEQFF.

The table lists this clonotype with a few counts. An end of the junction differs from the germline gene, which may be a read error. The chain carries TRBV7-7 and TRBJ2-5; no definite D call. This CDR3 comprises 15 residues. CDR1 is SSHAT, CDR2 FNYEAQ, per germline (reference sequence). CDR3 coding DNA: TGTGCTAGCAGCTTAGTAAGGTCAGCCCAAGAGACCCAGTACTTC. This translates into CASSLVRSAQETQYF.

This clonotype was seen repeatedly, ten times or more. This chain uses TRBV12-3 or TRBV12-4 with TRBJ2-3, with D tentatively TRBD1 (5 bases). The CDR3 has 14 amino acids. Trimming took 4 bases from V and 1 from J, leaving 9 bases between them. CDR3 DNA sequence: TGTGCCAGCAGTTCCCAACAGGGCACAGATACGCAGTATTTT. Amino acids: CASSSQQGTDTQYF.

This clonotype was picked up many times. The V and J genes are TRBV7-6 and TRBJ1-2, with unresolved D. CDR1 and CDR2 (germline): SGHVS, FNYEAQ. The CDR3 has 15 amino acids. V was clipped by 0 bases and J by 7 bases, with 15 bases between them. The CDR3 spells CASSLAASGLGGYTF. The CDR3, as DNA: TGTGCCAGCAGCTTAGCAGCGTCAGGTTTAGGTGGCTACACCTTC.

There are many counts of this clonotype. The chain uses TRBV11-2 and TRBJ2-7; D perhaps matches TRBD2 (5 bases). This CDR3 has 12 residues. Deletions cut 7 bases from V and 7 bases from J, with 14 bases between. Germline V gene sequence: CDR1 SGHAT, CDR2 FQNNGV. The CDR3 DNA is TGTGCCAGCACCCCGGGGAGTTTGGAGCAGTACTTC. Translation: CASTPGSLEQYF.

The genes are TRBV30 and TRBJ1-3; D possibly corresponds to TRBD1 (5 bases). Trimming left V 7 bases short and J 0 bases short, with 19 bases between. The CDR3 extends over 16 amino acids. The germline V gene has CDR1 GTSNPN and CDR2 SVGIG (reference sequence). In DNA, the CDR3 is TGTGCCTACAATAGACGCAGGGCGAGCTCTGGAAACACCATATATTTT. Its translation is CAYNRRRASSGNTIYF.

Many counts were recorded for this clonotype. The genes are TRBV20-1 and TRBJ2-3; D is unresolved. The CDR3 loop spans 13 amino acids. Germline values: CDR1 DFQATT, CDR2 SNEGSKA (reference sequence). V was trimmed by 3 bases and J by 4 bases, leaving 11 bases between them. The CDR3 here is CSASPILADTQYF. Written as DNA, the CDR3 is TGCAGTGCTAGCCCGATCCTGGCAGATACGCAGTATTTT.

This clonotype has ten or more counts. For the CDR3, the DNA is TGCGCCAGCAGCGACGGACTAGCGGTTTACAATGAGCAGTTCTTC. Translating it yields CASSDGLAVYNEQFF. V is TRBV5-1 and J is TRBJ2-1; the match to TRBD2 covers 10 bases. Per germline, CDR1 SGHRS and CDR2 YFSETQ. The CDR3 is 15 residues long. The V and J ends lost 4 bases and 4 bases, in that order; junction bases with no gene match: 5.

This clonotype was detected many times. The chain joins TRBV29-1 to TRBJ2-1; 10 nucleotides align to TRBD2. Per the germline V gene, CDR1 is SQVTM and CDR2 is ANQGSEA. Unmatched junction bases numbered 8, after V lost 1 base and J lost 2 bases. The CDR3 covers 17 residues. The CDR3 DNA reads TGCAGCGTTGAAGGCGGTTTTGGACTAGCGGCCTACAATGAGCAGTTCTTC. Translated, it gives CSVEGGFGLAAYNEQFF.

This clonotype was counted many times. The rearrangement links TRBV14 to TRBJ2-1; 9 nucleotides agree with TRBD2. Germline lookup yields CDR1 SGHDN and CDR2 FVKESK. Trimming cost V 1 base and J 5 bases; bases outside gene matches: 15. The CDR3 covers 19 residues. CDR3 amino acids: CASSQANWMVAGVNNEQFF. CDR3 DNA sequence: TGTGCCAGCAGCCAAGCTAACTGGATGGTAGCGGGAGTTAACAATGAGCAGTTCTTC.

This clonotype turned up a few times. The V call is TRBV12-3 or TRBV12-4, the J call TRBJ2-7; TRBD2 agrees at 9 bases. CDR3 length: 14 amino acids. V was pared by 3 bases and J by 5 bases, with 5 bases of the junction left unmatched. CDR3 nucleotide sequence: TGTGCCAGCAGTTTGGTAGCGGGAGTCGACGAGCAGTACTTC. This codes for CASSLVAGVDEQYF.

This clonotype was counted many times. The CDR3 spells CASSLPGREAYEQYF. CDR3 in DNA: TGTGCCAGCAGTTTACCCGGGCGAGAGGCCTACGAGCAGTACTTC. The chain is built from TRBV28 and TRBJ2-7; no reliable D call. This CDR3 region has 15 residues. V lost 2 bases and J 2 bases, leaving 13 bases between the germline ends. The germline V gene encodes CDR1 MDHEN and CDR2 SYDVKM.

In this sample, this clonotype turned up many times. The chain joins TRBV6-5 to TRBJ2-1; possible D gene TRBD2, 9 bases. Per the germline V gene, CDR1 is MNHEY and CDR2 is SVGAGI. The CDR3 extends over 15 amino acids. With 3 bases removed from V and 9 bases from J, the gap between germline ends came to 18 bases. DNA for the CDR3: TGTGCCAGCAGTTATGGGTCTAGCGGGACAGGTGAGCAGTTCTTC. This sequence encodes CASSYGSSGTGEQFF.

In this sample, this clonotype turned up many times. Here the CDR3 DNA reads TGTGCCAGCAGTTCGACCGGGACAGGGGCCTATGGCTACACCTTC. It codes for CASSSTGTGAYGYTF. This chain connects TRBV6-5 to TRBJ1-2, with 10 bases lining up with TRBD1. Germline-derived CDR1 and CDR2 are MNHEY and SVGAGI. This CDR3 has 15 amino acids. The V gene end was trimmed by 4 bases and the J gene end by 4 bases; junction bases not matched to a gene: 6.

V and J are TRBV7-9 and TRBJ2-3, with no clear D. Germline V CDR1 and CDR2: SEHNR, FQNEAQ (reference sequence). V dropped 4 bases and J dropped 4 bases, with 12 bases sitting between them. The CDR3 has 14 residues. CDR3 nucleotides: TGTGCCAGCAGCTCCTACCAAGGGTCAGATACGCAGTATTTT. This translates into CASSSYQGSDTQYF.

This clonotype has at least ten counts. The DNA of the CDR3 is TGTGCCAGCAGTTTTGTAGCGAATGAGCAGTTCTTC. Translated: CASSFVANEQFF. V usage is TRBV28 and J usage is TRBJ2-1; TRBD2 is a possible D gene (5 bases). Germline V gene lookup returns CDR1 MDHEN and CDR2 SYDVKM. This CDR3 is 12 amino acids long. With 3 bases removed from V and 7 bases from J, the gap between germline ends came to 7 bases.

In its sample, this clonotype was seen many times. The chain combines TRBV6-5 with TRBJ2-1, with D unresolved. The CDR3 is 16 residues long. V dropped 0 bases and J dropped 0 bases, with 9 bases sitting between them. Germline V gene sequence: CDR1 MNHEY, CDR2 SVGAGI. This CDR3 is CASSYSGPDSYNEQFF. The CDR3 nucleotides are TGTGCCAGCAGTTACTCGGGTCCTGACTCCTACAATGAGCAGTTCTTC.

This clonotype was seen many times. The V gene is TRBV14, the J gene TRBJ2-7; D call uncertain. Germline CDR1 is SGHDN and CDR2 is FVKESK. V gave up 3 bases and J gave up 5 bases, with 11 bases separating them. The CDR3 is made up of 13 amino acids. The CDR3 sequence is CASSQYPGNEQYF. Written as DNA, the CDR3 is TGTGCCAGCAGCCAGTACCCCGGCAACGAGCAGTACTTC.

This clonotype was observed a few times. The chain carries TRBV20-1 and TRBJ1-1; a weak D match, TRBD1 (6 bases). The germline V gene encodes CDR1 DFQATT and CDR2 SNEGSKA (reference sequence). The V end lost 2 bases, the J end lost 0 bases, and 10 bases lay between the germline ends. The CDR3 contains 14 residues. CDR3 coding DNA: TGCAGTGCTAGATCTGACAGGATGAACACTGAAGCTTTCTTT. Encoded protein: CSARSDRMNTEAFF.

The table lists this clonotype with many counts. This sequence joins TRBV20-1 and TRBJ2-3, with no clear D. Germline V gene data show CDR1 as DFQATT and CDR2 as SNEGSKA (reference sequence). V gave up 3 bases and J gave up 3 bases, with 10 bases separating them. The CDR3 has 13 residues. CDR3 DNA: TGCAGTGCTAGGCCTCACCTGACAGATACGCAGTATTTT. Translated, it gives CSARPHLTDTQYF.